The entry below gives a single T cell receptor (beta chain) sequence along with its context. Its antigen is not known. Germline V gene lookup returns CDR1 GTSNPN and CDR2 SVGIG (reference sequence). The CDR3 is 11 amino acids. V trimming: 4 bases; J trimming: 8 bases; junction bases outside the gene matches: 4. This sample's treatment: about 20 received Ad26.COV2.S at low or high dose, single or two shots; several received placebo; per-sample allocation not given. Day 63 after the first vaccine or placebo injection was the time point for sampling. The data stem from a study of Ad26.COV2.S vaccination and SARS-CoV-2 variants. Study outcomes and limitations: Assessments of TCR breadth and depth may have underestimated the total T cell responses.

The data were produced by immunoSEQ multiplex PCR, yet TCRdb's version contains in-frame clones alone and is incomplete. The sample gives 400,000 to 500,000 clones, roughly 90% of which show up once; approximately 4% is in the top ten. The chain combines TRBV30 with TRBJ1-2; 7 bases match TRBD1. This clonotype was obtained from a person aged 18-60 years who received the Ad26.COV2.S COVID-19 vaccine or a placebo. The sample in question was peripheral blood, obtained in a trial of Ad26.COV2.S vaccine versus placebo. This chain's CDR3 is CAWNDRDGYTF. The CDR3 DNA sequence: TGTGCCTGGAACGACAGGGACGGCTACACCTTC.